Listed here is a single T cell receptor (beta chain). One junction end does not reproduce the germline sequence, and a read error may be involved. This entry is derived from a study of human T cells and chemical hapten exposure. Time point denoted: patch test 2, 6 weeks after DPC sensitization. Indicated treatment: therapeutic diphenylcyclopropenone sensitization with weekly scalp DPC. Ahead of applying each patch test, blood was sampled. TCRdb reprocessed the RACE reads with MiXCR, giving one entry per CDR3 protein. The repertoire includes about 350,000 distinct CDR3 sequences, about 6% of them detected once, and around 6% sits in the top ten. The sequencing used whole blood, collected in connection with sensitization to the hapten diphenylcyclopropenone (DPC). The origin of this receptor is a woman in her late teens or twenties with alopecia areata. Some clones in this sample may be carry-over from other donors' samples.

CDR3 loop: CACSRTGTGVHDEQFF. DNA for the CDR3: TGTGCCTGCAGCCGTACCGGGACAGGGGTTCACGATGAGCAGTTCTTC. The V and J genes are TRBV6-2 or TRBV6-3 and TRBJ2-1; 10 positions agree with TRBD1. CDR3 length: 16 residues. Germline loops: CDR1 MNHEY, CDR2 SVGEGT.